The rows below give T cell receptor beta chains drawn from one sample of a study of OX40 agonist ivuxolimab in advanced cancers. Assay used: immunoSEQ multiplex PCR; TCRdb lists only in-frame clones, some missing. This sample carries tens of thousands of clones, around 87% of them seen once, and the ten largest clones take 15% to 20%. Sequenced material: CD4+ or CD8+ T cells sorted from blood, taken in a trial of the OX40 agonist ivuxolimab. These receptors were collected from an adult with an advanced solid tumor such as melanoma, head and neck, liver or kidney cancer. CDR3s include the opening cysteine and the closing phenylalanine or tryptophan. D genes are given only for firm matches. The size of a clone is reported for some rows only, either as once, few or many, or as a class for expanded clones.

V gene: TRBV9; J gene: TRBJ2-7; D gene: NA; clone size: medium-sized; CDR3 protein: CASSSRSYEQYF; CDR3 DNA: TGTGCCAGCAGCTCCCGTTCCTACGAGCAGTACTTC
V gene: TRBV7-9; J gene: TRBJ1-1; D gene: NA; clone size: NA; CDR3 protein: CASSPIDLTEAFF; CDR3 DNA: TGTGCCAGCAGCCCAATCGATCTCACTGAAGCTTTCTTT
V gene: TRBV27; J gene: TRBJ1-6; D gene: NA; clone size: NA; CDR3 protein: CASTLQPNYSPLHF; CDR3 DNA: TGTGCCAGCACCCTTCAACCCAACTATTCACCCCTCCACTTT
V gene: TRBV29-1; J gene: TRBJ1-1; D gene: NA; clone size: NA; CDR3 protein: CSVPGLDPEAFF; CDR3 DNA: TGCAGCGTCCCGGGATTAGATCCTGAAGCTTTCTTT
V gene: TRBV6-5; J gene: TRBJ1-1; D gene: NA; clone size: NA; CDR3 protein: CASSLDLNTEAFF; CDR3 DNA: TGTGCCAGCAGTTTGGACCTAAACACTGAAGCTTTCTTT
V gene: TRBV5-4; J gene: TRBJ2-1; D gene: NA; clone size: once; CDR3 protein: CASSLNPYNEQFF; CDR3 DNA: TGTGCCAGCAGCTTAAACCCTTACAATGAGCAGTTCTTC
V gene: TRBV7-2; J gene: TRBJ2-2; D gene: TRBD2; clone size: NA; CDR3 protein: CASSWGLAGTGELFF; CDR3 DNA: TGTGCCAGCAGCTGGGGACTAGCGGGGACCGGGGAGCTGTTTTTT
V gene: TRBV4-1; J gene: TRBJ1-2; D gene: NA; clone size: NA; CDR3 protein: CASSQENGRIDYGYTF; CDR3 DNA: TGCGCCAGCAGCCAAGAGAATGGCAGGATTGACTATGGCTACACCTTC
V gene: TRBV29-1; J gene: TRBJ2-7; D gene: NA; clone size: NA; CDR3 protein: CSVCPNVIAHEQYF; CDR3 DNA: TGCAGCGTTTGCCCAAACGTTATCGCCCACGAGCAGTACTTC
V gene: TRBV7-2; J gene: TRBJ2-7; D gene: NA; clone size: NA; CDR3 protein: CASSSMLYEEQYF; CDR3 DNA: TGTGCCAGCAGCTCGATGCTCTACGAAGAGCAGTACTTC
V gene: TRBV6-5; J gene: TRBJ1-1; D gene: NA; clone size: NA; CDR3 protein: CASSYGDEGLNTEAFF; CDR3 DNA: TGTGCCAGCAGTTACGGTGATGAGGGGCTGAACACTGAAGCTTTCTTT
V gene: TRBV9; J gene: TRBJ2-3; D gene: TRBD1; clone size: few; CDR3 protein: CASNYRGRSTDTQYF; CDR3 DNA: TGTGCCAGCAATTACAGGGGGCGGAGTACAGATACGCAGTATTTT
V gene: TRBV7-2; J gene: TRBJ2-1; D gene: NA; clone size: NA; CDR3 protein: CASSTMGTWGQFF; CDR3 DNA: TGTGCCAGCAGCACAATGGGGACGTGGGGGCAGTTCTTC
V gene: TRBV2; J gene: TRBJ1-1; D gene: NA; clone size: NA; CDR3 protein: CASSPGVMNTEAFF; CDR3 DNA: TGTGCCAGCAGTCCGGGAGTCATGAACACTGAAGCTTTCTTT
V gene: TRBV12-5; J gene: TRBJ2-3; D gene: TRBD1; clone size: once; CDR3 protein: CASGPRDRGGTDTQYF; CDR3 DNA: TGTGCTAGTGGTCCCCGGGACAGGGGGGGCACAGATACGCAGTATTTT
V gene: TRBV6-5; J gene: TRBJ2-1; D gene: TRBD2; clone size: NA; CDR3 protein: CASSFTLAAYNEQFF; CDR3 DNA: TGTGCCAGCAGTTTCACCCTAGCGGCTTACAATGAGCAGTTCTTC
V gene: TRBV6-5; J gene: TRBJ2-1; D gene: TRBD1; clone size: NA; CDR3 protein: CASSSGTGLNEQFF; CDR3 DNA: TGTGCCAGCAGTTCGGGGACAGGGCTAAATGAGCAGTTCTTC
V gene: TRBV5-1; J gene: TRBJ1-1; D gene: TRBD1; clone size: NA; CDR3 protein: CASSPGRDRLNTEAFF; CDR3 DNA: TGCGCCAGCAGCCCTGGTAGGGACAGGCTGAACACTGAAGCTTTCTTT
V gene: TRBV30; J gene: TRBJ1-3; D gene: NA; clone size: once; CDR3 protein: CAWSVVRTSGNTIYF; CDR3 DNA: TGTGCCTGGAGTGTCGTACGGACTTCTGGAAACACCATATATTTT
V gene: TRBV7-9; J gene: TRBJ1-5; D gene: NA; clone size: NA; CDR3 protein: CASSLDYQPQHF; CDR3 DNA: TGTGCCAGCAGCTTAGATTATCAGCCCCAGCATTTT
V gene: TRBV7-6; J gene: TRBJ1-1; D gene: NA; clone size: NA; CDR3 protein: CASSLALNTEAFF; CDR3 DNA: TGTGCCAGCAGCTTAGCCTTGAACACTGAAGCTTTCTTT
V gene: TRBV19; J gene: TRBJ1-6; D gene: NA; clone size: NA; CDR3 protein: CASSRTGGLPTLHF; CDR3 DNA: TGTGCCAGTAGTCGCACAGGCGGCCTCCCCACCCTCCACTTT
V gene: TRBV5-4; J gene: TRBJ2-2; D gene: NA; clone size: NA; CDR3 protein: CASSFGAGDNTGELFF; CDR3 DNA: TGTGCCAGCAGCTTCGGGGCAGGGGACAACACCGGGGAGCTGTTTTTT
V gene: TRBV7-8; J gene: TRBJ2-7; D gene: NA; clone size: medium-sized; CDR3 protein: CASSLDPASYEQYF; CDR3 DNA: TGTGCCAGCAGCTTAGACCCGGCGTCCTACGAGCAGTACTTC
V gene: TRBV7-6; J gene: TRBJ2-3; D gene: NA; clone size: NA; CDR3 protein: CASSLALGANTQYF; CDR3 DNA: TGTGCCAGCAGCTTAGCGTTGGGGGCAAATACGCAGTATTTT
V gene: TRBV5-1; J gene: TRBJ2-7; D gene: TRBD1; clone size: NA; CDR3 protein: CASSPQGYEQYF; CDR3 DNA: TGCGCCAGCAGCCCACAGGGGTACGAGCAGTACTTC
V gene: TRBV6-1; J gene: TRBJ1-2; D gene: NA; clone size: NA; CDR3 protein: CASSEGTAVAVDGYTF; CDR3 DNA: TGTGCCAGCAGTGAAGGGACCGCCGTGGCCGTCGATGGCTACACCTTC
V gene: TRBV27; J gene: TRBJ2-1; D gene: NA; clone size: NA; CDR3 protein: CASSSQGPPGHEQFF; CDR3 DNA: TGTGCCAGCAGTTCCCAGGGGCCCCCCGGGCATGAGCAGTTCTTC
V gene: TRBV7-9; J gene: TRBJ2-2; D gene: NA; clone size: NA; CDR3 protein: CASSLQQGNTGELFF; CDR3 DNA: TGTGCCAGCAGCTTACAGCAGGGGAACACCGGGGAGCTGTTTTTT
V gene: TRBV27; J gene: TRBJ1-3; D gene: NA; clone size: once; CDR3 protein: CASSLTRDSGNTIYF; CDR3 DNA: TGTGCCAGCAGTTTAACCAGGGACTCTGGAAACACCATATATTTT
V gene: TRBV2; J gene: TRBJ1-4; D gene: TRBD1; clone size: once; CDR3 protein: CASSGTGEGEKLFF; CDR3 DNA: TGTGCCAGCAGTGGGACAGGGGAAGGTGAAAAACTGTTTTTT
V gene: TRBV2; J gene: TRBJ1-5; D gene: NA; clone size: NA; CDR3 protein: CATTLGDQPQHF; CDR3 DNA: TGTGCCACCACATTGGGGGATCAGCCCCAGCATTTT
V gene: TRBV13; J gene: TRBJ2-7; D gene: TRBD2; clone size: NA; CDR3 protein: CASSSGTRDYEQYF; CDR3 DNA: TGTGCCAGCAGCTCCGGGACTAGAGACTACGAGCAGTACTTC
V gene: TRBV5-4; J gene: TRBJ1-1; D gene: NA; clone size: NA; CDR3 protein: CASSLRGRGDFNTEAFF; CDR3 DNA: TGTGCCAGCAGCTTGAGAGGCCGGGGGGATTTTAACACTGAAGCTTTCTTT
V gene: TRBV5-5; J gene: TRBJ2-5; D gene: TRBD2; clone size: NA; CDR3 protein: CASSLASSGDETQYF; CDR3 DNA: TGTGCCAGCAGCTTGGCGTCTAGCGGGGATGAGACCCAGTACTTC
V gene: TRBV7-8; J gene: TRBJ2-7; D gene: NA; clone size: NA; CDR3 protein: CASSLESSYEQYF; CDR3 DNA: TGTGCCAGCAGCTTGGAGAGTTCCTACGAGCAGTACTTC
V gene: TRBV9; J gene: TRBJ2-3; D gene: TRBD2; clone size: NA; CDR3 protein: CASSVQRGASTDTQYF; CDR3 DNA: TGTGCCAGCAGCGTTCAGCGGGGGGCGAGCACAGATACGCAGTATTTT